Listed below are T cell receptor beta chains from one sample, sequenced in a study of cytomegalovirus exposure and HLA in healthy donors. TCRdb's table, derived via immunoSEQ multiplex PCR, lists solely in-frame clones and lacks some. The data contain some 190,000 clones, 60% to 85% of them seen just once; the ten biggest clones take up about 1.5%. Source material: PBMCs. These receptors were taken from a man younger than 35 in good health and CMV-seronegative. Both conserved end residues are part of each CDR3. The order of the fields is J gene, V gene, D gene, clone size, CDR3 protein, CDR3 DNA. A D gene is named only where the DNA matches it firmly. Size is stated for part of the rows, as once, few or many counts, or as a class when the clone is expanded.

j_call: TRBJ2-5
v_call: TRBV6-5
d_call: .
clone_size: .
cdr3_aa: CASAPTSGETQYF
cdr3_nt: TGTGCCTCCGCCCCCACCTCGGGGGAGACCCAGTACTTC

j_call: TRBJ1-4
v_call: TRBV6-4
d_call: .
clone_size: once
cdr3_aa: CASSDFGQTLNEKLFF
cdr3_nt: TGTGCCAGCAGTGACTTCGGACAGACCCTTAATGAAAAACTGTTTTTT

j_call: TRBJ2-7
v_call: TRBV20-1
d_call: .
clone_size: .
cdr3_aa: CSASGDEQYF
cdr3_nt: TGCAGTGCTAGCGGGGACGAGCAGTACTTC

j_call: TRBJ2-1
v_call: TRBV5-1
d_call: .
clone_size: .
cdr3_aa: CASSLAGVVGDEQFF
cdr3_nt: TGCGCCAGCAGCTTGGCGGGAGTGGTCGGAGATGAGCAGTTCTTC

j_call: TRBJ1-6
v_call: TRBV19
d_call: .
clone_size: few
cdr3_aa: CASSILGVSGSNSPLHF
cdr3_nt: TGTGCCAGTAGTATTCTTGGAGTCTCGGGGAGCAATTCACCCCTCCACTTT

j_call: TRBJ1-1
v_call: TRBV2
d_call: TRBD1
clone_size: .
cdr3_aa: CASSFTGDTEAFF
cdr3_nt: TGTGCCAGCAGTTTCACAGGGGACACTGAAGCTTTCTTT

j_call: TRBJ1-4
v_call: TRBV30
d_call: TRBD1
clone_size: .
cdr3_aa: CASAGTANEKLFF
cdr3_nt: TGTGCCTCCGCCGGGACAGCTAATGAAAAACTGTTTTTT

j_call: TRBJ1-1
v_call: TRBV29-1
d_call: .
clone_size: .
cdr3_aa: CSVEDRGGLSTEAFF
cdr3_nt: TGCAGCGTTGAAGATCGGGGGGGCTTAAGTACTGAAGCTTTCTTT

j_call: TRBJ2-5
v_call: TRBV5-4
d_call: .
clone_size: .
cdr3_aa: CASREAETQYF
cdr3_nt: TGTGCCAGCAGAGAAGCAGAGACCCAGTACTTC

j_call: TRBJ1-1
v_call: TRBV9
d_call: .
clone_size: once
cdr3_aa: CASSAYRRGVTEAFF
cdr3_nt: TGTGCCAGCAGCGCCTATCGTCGGGGGGTCACTGAAGCTTTCTTT

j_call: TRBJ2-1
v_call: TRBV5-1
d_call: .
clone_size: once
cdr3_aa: CASSLAGGGSYNEQFF
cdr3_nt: TGCGCCAGCAGCTTGGCCGGGGGTGGTTCCTACAATGAGCAGTTCTTC

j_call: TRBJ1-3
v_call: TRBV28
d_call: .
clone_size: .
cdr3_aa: CASKHRDRNTIYF
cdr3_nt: TGTGCCAGCAAGCACAGGGATAGAAACACCATATATTTT

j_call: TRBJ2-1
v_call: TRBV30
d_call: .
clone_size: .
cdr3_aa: CAWSVLGGTSSYNEQFF
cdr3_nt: TGTGCCTGGAGTGTACTGGGCGGGACGAGCTCCTACAATGAGCAGTTCTTC

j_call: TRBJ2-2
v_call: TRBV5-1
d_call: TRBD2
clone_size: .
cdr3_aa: CASSGPSGRSTGELFF
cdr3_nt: TGCGCCAGCAGCGGCCCTAGCGGGAGGAGCACCGGGGAGCTGTTTTTT

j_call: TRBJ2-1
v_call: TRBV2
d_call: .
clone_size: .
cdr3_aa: CASSAVAPNEQFF
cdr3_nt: TGTGCCAGCAGTGCGGTAGCGCCCAATGAGCAGTTCTTC

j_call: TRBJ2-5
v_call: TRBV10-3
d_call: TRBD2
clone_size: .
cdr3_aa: CAISLTSGGETQYF
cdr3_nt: TGTGCCATCAGCTTAACTAGCGGTGGTGAGACCCAGTACTTC

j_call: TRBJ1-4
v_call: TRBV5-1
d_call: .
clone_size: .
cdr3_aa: CASSRRLDSATNEKLFF
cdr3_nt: TGCGCCAGCAGCCGCAGACTGGACAGCGCAACTAATGAAAAACTGTTTTTT

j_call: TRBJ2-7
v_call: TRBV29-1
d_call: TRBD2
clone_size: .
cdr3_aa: CSVGEIAGDYEQYF
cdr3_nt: TGCAGCGTTGGAGAAATAGCGGGGGACTACGAGCAGTACTTC

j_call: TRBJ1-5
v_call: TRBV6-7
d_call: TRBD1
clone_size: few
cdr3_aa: CASSSSTGGVSNQPQHF
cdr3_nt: TGTGCCAGCAGTTCTAGTACAGGGGGGGTGAGCAATCAGCCCCAGCATTTT

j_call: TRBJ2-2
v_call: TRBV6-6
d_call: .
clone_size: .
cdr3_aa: CASSSGETGELFF
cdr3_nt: TGTGCCAGCAGCTCGGGAGAGACCGGGGAGCTGTTTTTT

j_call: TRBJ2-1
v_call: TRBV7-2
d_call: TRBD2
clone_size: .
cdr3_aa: CASSLMRAGGENEQFF
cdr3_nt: TGTGCCAGCAGCTTAATGCGGGCGGGGGGAGAGAATGAGCAGTTCTTC

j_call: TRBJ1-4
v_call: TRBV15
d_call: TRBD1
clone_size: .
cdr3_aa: CATSGPSKLPGTGVEKLFF
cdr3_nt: TGTGCCACCAGCGGGCCCTCAAAACTCCCCGGGACAGGGGTTGAAAAACTGTTTTTT

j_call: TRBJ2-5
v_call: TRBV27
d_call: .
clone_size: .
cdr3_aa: CASKSLSQPRETQYF
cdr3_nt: TGTGCCAGCAAGTCCCTATCTCAGCCGCGGGAGACCCAGTACTTC

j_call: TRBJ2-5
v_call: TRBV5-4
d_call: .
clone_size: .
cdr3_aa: CASSLERQETQYF
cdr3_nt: TGTGCCAGCAGCTTGGAACGGCAAGAGACCCAGTACTTC

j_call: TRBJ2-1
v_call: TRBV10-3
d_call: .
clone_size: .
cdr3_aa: CAISPTVNNEQFF
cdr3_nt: TGTGCCATCAGCCCGACAGTGAACAATGAGCAGTTCTTC

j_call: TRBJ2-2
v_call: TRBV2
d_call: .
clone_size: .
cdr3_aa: CASSSETGELFF
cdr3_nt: TGTGCCAGCAGTTCCGAGACCGGGGAGCTGTTTTTT

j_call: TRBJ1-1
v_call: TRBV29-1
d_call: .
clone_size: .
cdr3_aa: CSVETEAGARTEAFF
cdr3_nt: TGCAGCGTTGAAACGGAAGCGGGGGCGAGGACTGAAGCTTTCTTT

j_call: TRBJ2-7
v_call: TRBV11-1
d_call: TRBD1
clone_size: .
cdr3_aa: CASSLQAGGSYEQYF
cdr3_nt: TGTGCCAGCAGCTTACAGGCAGGGGGTAGCTACGAGCAGTACTTC

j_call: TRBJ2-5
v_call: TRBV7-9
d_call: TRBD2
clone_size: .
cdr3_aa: CASSGGTSGSRQETQYF
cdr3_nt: TGTGCCAGCAGTGGTGGGACTAGCGGGAGCCGCCAAGAGACCCAGTACTTC

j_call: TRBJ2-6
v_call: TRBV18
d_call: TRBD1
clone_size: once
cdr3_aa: CASSPRIGTGMTGANVLTF
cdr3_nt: TGTGCCAGCTCACCAAGGATCGGGACAGGGATGACTGGGGCCAACGTCCTGACTTTC

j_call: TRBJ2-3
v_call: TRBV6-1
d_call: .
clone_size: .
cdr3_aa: CASSPIGQYTDTQYF
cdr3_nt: TGTGCCAGCAGTCCTATAGGACAGTACACAGATACGCAGTATTTT

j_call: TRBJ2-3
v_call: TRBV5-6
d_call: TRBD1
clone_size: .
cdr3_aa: CASSWDRVTDTQYF
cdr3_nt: TGTGCCAGCAGCTGGGACAGGGTAACAGATACGCAGTATTTT

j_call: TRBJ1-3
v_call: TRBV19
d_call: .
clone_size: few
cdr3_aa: CASSPAGRSGNTIYF
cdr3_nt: TGTGCCAGTAGTCCGGCGGGACGGTCTGGAAACACCATATATTTT

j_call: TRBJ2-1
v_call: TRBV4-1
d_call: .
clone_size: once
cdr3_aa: CASSHYRAQGEEQFF
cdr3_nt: TGCGCCAGCAGCCACTACAGGGCCCAAGGGGAGGAGCAGTTCTTC

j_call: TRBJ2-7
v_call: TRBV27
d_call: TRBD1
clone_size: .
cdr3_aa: CASSLDRGGYEQYF
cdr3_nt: TGTGCCAGCAGTTTGGACAGGGGGGGCTACGAGCAGTACTTC

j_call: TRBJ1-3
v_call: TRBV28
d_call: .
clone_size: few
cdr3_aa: CAGGGNTIYF
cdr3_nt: TGTGCGGGAGGTGGAAACACCATATATTTT

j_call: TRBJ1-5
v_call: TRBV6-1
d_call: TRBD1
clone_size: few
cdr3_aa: CASSEGQGGNQPQHF
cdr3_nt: TGTGCCAGCAGTGAGGGACAGGGTGGCAATCAGCCCCAGCATTTT

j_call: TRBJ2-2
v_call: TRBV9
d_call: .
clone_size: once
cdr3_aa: CASRQGAGELFF
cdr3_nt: TGTGCCAGCAGACAAGGAGCCGGGGAGCTGTTTTTT

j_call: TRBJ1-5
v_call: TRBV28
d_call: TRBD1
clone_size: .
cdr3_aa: CASTLQGRNQPQHF
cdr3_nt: TGTGCCAGCACCCTACAGGGGCGCAATCAGCCCCAGCATTTT

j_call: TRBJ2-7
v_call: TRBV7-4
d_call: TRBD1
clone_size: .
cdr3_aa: CASSFTGGEFYEQYF
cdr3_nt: TGTGCCAGCAGCTTTACAGGGGGCGAGTTTTACGAGCAGTACTTC

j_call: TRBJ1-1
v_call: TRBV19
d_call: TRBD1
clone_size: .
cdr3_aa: CASSTMTGGTEAFF
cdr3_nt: TGTGCCAGTAGTACTATGACAGGGGGCACTGAAGCTTTCTTT

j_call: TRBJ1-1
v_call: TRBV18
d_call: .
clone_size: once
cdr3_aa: CASSRNRDNGAFF
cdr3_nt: TGTGCCAGCTCACGCAACCGGGACAACGGAGCTTTCTTT

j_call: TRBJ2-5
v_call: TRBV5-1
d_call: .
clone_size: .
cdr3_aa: CASSLEAGYATQYF
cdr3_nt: TGCGCCAGCAGCTTGGAGGCGGGGTATGCGACCCAGTACTTC

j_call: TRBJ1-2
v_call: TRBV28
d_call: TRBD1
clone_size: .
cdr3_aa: CASSLFRGSLNTF
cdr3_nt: TGTGCCAGCAGTTTGTTCAGGGGGAGCCTCAACACCTTC

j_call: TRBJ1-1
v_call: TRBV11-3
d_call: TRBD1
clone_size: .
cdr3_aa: CASSQGARTEAFF
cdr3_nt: TGTGCCAGCAGCCAGGGGGCCCGAACTGAAGCTTTCTTT

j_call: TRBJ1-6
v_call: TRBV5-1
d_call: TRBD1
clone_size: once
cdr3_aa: CASSLSGQGTSPLHF
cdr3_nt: TGCGCCAGCAGCTTGTCGGGACAGGGTACTTCACCCCTCCACTTT

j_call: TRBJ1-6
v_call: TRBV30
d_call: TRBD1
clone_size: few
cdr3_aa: CAWSEDRVGNSPLHF
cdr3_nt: TGTGCCTGGAGTGAGGACAGGGTTGGTAATTCACCCCTCCACTTT

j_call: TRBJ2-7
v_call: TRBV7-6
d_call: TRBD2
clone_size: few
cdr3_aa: CASSLGASGKPYEQYF
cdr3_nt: TGTGCCAGCAGCTTAGGGGCTAGCGGAAAACCCTACGAGCAGTACTTC

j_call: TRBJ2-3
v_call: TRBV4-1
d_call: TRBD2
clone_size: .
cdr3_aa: CASSLGPAGGRMDTQYF
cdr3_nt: TGCGCCAGCAGCCTTGGACCAGCGGGGGGGCGTATGGATACGCAGTATTTT

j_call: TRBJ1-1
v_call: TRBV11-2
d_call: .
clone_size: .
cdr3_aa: CASSPLGGGIAEAFF
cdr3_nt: TGTGCCAGCAGCCCTCTTGGGGGAGGTATTGCTGAAGCTTTCTTT

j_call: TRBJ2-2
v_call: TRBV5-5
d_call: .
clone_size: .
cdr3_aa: CASSLDRQYTGELFF
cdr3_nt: TGTGCCAGCAGCTTGGACCGCCAGTACACCGGGGAGCTGTTTTTT

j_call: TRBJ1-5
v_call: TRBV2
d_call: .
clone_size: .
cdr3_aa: CASSVQGSNQPQHF
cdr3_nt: TGTGCCAGCAGTGTCCAGGGAAGCAATCAGCCCCAGCATTTT

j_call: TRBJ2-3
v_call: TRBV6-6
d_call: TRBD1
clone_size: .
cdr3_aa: CASSPDRVVTDTQYF
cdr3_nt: TGTGCCAGCAGTCCCGACAGGGTGGTTACAGATACGCAGTATTTT

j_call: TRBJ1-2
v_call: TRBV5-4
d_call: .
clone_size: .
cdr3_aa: CASSSSGGYTF
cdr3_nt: TGTGCCAGCAGCTCCAGCGGAGGCTACACCTTC

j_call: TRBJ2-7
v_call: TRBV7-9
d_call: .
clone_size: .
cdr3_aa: CASSLVVAPYEQYF
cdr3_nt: TGTGCCAGCAGCTTAGTGGTGGCCCCCTACGAGCAGTACTTC

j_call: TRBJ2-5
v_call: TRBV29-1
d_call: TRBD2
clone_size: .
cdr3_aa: CSVRTSLRGETQYF
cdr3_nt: TGCAGCGTTCGGACTAGCCTAAGAGGGGAGACCCAGTACTTC

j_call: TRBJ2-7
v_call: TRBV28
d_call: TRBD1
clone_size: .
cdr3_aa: CASSSGTGGGYEQYF
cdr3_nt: TGTGCCAGCAGTTCCGGGACAGGGGGTGGCTACGAGCAGTACTTC